Below, one TCR beta chain is given with its context. The source of the sample is a study of Ad26.COV2.S vaccination and SARS-CoV-2 variants. The assay was immunoSEQ multiplex PCR, and TCRdb's table has in-frame clones only and misses some. The sample yields 300,000 to 450,000 clones, roughly 84% seen once. The treatment denotes: around 19 received Ad26.COV2.S at low or high dose, single or two shots; about 5 received placebo; per-sample allocation not given. Material that was analyzed had been drawn on day 63 after the first vaccine or placebo injection. Trimming pared 6 bases from V and 5 bases from J, leaving 14 bases between. Germline-derived CDR1 and CDR2 are SEHNR and FQNEAQ (reference sequence). The CDR3 extends over 14 amino acids.

The specimen was peripheral blood, collected in a trial of Ad26.COV2.S vaccine versus placebo. The receptor comes from a person aged 18-65 years who received the Ad26.COV2.S COVID-19 vaccine or a placebo. The gene calls are TRBV7-9 and TRBJ2-1; the D gene is possibly TRBD1 (7 bases). The CDR3 region is CASREGAFHNEQFF. CDR3 bases: TGTGCCAGCAGGGAGGGGGCGTTTCACAATGAGCAGTTCTTC.